Below, 25 T cell receptor beta chains from the same sample are listed, as sequenced in a study of T-cell memory formation after mild COVID-19. TCRdb independently ran MiXCR on the 5' RACE reads; one entry per CDR3 protein. Here the sample spans some 130,000 distinct CDR3 sequences, 17% being singletons. Source material: PBMCs or a T cell subset sorted from them (not recorded which). The receptor set was obtained from a man aged 18 to 30 who had mild COVID-19 (a few samples of this study predate the infection). Cell type and time point are not known.

In this sample, this clonotype turned up once. The chain couples TRBV4-2 to TRBJ2-1; 7 bases match TRBD1. CDR1 is LGHNA and CDR2 is YNFKEQ in the germline V gene. With V trimmed by 4 bases and J by 9 bases, 18 bases remained unmatched. CDR3 size: 17 residues. The CDR3 nucleotides are TGTGCCAGCAGCCTGAGGGCAGGGGGAGACCCATTAGGTGAGCAGTTCTTC. Translation: CASSLRAGGDPLGEQFF.

V is TRBV12-3 or TRBV12-4 and J is TRBJ2-5; D is possibly TRBD2 (5 bases). V was trimmed by 7 bases and J by 4 bases, leaving 16 bases between them. This CDR3 region has 14 residues. CDR3 residues: CASNPSRASETQYF. In nucleotides, the CDR3 is TGTGCCAGCAATCCCTCGAGGGCGTCAGAGACCCAGTACTTC.

The chain is built from TRBV5-4 and TRBJ1-2, with D tentatively TRBD1 (5 bases). The CDR3 consists of 14 residues. Trimming stripped 3 bases from V and 7 bases from J, with 16 bases between. The germline gives CDR1 SGHNT, CDR2 YYREEE (reference sequence). CDR3 amino acids: CASSSPSGAGGYTF. For the CDR3, the DNA is TGTGCCAGCAGCTCCCCGTCCGGGGCGGGTGGCTACACCTTC.

The genes are TRBV6-1 and TRBJ1-4, with D unclear. Germline values: CDR1 MNHNS, CDR2 SASEGT. The CDR3 sequence is 15 residues long. The V end lost 2 bases, the J end lost 7 bases, and 14 bases lay between the germline ends. The CDR3 spells CASSEWSGFREKLFF. CDR3 nucleotide sequence: TGTGCCAGCAGTGAATGGAGCGGATTCCGTGAAAAACTGTTTTTT.

J is TRBJ2-5 and V is TRBV5-1, with D perhaps TRBD1 or TRBD2 (5 bases each). The CDR3 has 15 amino acids. CDR1 and CDR2 from the germline V gene are SGHRS and YFSETQ. Deletions cut 4 bases from V and 4 bases from J, with 17 bases between. Here the CDR3 reads CASSPRTGPGETQYF. CDR3 nucleotide sequence: TGCGCCAGCAGCCCCCGGACGGGGCCTGGAGAGACCCAGTACTTC.

V is TRBV7-2 and J is TRBJ1-1, with TRBD1 matching over 11 bases. Germline CDR1 and CDR2: SGHTA and FQGNSA. V trimming: 6 bases; J trimming: 5 bases; junction bases outside the gene matches: 5. The CDR3 loop spans 14 amino acids. The DNA of the CDR3 is TGTGCCAGCAGTCGGGACAGGGGGGGAACTGAAGCTTTCTTT. It codes for CASSRDRGGTEAFF.

The rearrangement uses TRBV2 and TRBJ2-7; D unclear. CDR1 SNHLY and CDR2 FYNNEI come from the germline V gene. The V gene lost 4 bases and the J gene lost 0 bases, with 10 bases spanning the gap. The length of the CDR3 is 14 residues. Written as DNA, the CDR3 is TGTGCCAGCAGTGGTACTCGACCCTCCTACGAGCAGTACTTC. This encodes CASSGTRPSYEQYF.

This chain joins TRBV7-2 and TRBJ2-1, with 8 bases lining up with TRBD2. The CDR3 runs 14 residues. CDR1 and CDR2 (germline): SGHTA, FQGNSA. Germline trimming cut 6 bases from V and 10 bases from J; bases unmatched to any gene: 11. The DNA for the CDR3 is TGTGCCAGCAGACGAGCGGGGGCTCTTACCGAGCAGTTCTTC. This encodes CASRRAGALTEQFF.

This clonotype turned up a few times. J is TRBJ2-4 and V is TRBV7-9; TRBD2 matches 9 bases. CDR1 and CDR2 (germline): SEHNR, FQNEAQ (reference sequence). This CDR3 contains 13 residues. The V gene end was trimmed by 5 bases and the J gene end by 6 bases; junction bases not matched to a gene: 2. CDR3 nucleotide sequence: TGTGCCAGCAGCGTGACTAGCGGAAACATTCAGTACTTC. This sequence encodes CASSVTSGNIQYF.

V is TRBV5-4 and J is TRBJ1-1; D unresolved. CDR1 is SGHNT and CDR2 is YYREEE in the germline V gene (reference sequence). There are 14 residues in the CDR3. The V gene lost 4 bases and the J gene lost 0 bases, with 10 bases spanning the gap. The CDR3 sequence is CASSPERLNTEAFF. The CDR3, as DNA: TGTGCCAGCAGCCCGGAACGGCTGAACACTGAAGCTTTCTTT.

This clonotype was seen more than once but under ten times. V and J are TRBV7-6 and TRBJ2-2; 8 bases line up with TRBD1. This CDR3 spans 15 amino acids. The ends lost 3 bases at V and 6 bases at J; junction bases unmatched: 6. Germline CDR1 and CDR2: SGHVS and FNYEAQ. CDR3 sequence: CASSFRQGAAGELFF. The CDR3 nucleotides read TGTGCCAGCAGCTTTCGGCAGGGGGCGGCCGGGGAGCTGTTTTTT.

This clonotype occurred a few times. Because the CDR3's place on the DNA is in doubt, the DNA is left out and the CDR3 is given as listed by TCRdb. The gene calls are TRBV5-1 and TRBJ2-5; no DNA check was done on the table's D call, TRBD1. The CDR3 has 15 amino acids, counting both end residues. CDR1 and CDR2 (germline): SGHRS, YFSETQ. The chain's CDR3 is CASSFGAGFRETQYF.

This clonotype was observed at least ten times. This rearrangement joins TRBV7-6 to TRBJ2-3, with D perhaps TRBD2 (7 bases). CDR1 is SGHVS, CDR2 FNYEAQ, per germline. V shed 5 bases and J shed 9 bases, with 24 bases lying between them. The CDR3 is made up of 16 amino acids. The CDR3 nucleotides read TGTGCCAGCAGCCTAGGCCAAGGGGGGGTAGGAGGGACGCAGTATTTT. This codes for CASSLGQGGVGGTQYF.

The chain is built from TRBV21-1 and TRBJ1-4. TRBV21-1 is flagged as a pseudogene. The length of the CDR3 is 10 residues. CDR3 in amino acids: CASGNEKLFF. CDR3 nucleotides: TGTGCCAGCGGTAATGAAAAACTGTTTTTT.

The V call is TRBV11-2, the J call TRBJ1-1; the D is unclear. V dropped 1 base and J dropped 2 bases, with 8 bases sitting between them. The CDR3 covers 14 residues. The germline V gene has CDR1 SGHAT and CDR2 FQNNGV. CDR3 DNA: TGTGCCAGCAGCTTAGGACCGGGAAACACTGAAGCTTTCTTT. This gives the protein CASSLGPGNTEAFF.

The rearrangement links TRBV12-3 or TRBV12-4 to TRBJ1-3, with 9 bases that match TRBD1. This CDR3 contains 16 residues. V dropped 5 bases and J dropped 2; count of bases not matched to a gene: 7. CDR3 sequence: CASSRPGTGTGNTIYF. In nucleotides, the CDR3 is TGTGCCAGCAGTCGCCCCGGGACAGGGACTGGAAACACCATATATTTT.

This clonotype was detected a few times. The chain combines TRBV12-3 or TRBV12-4 with TRBJ1-6; 10 bases line up with TRBD1. The junction had 8 bases not matched to a gene; V was cut back by 5 bases and J by 7 bases. This CDR3 has 16 amino acids. CDR3: CASSRQGARGNSPLHF. The DNA of the CDR3 is TGTGCCAGCAGTCGACAGGGGGCGCGAGGGAATTCACCCCTCCACTTT.

This clonotype has a handful of counts. The genes are TRBV4-3 and TRBJ2-3, with D uncertain. V was clipped by 2 bases and J by 0 bases, with 3 bases between them. The CDR3 is 13 residues long. CDR1 and CDR2 (germline): LGHNA, YSLEER. For the CDR3, the DNA is TGCGCCAGCAGCCAACTTAGCACAGATACGCAGTATTTT. Encoded protein: CASSQLSTDTQYF.

This clonotype was observed a few times. The chain has TRBV6-2 or TRBV6-3 and TRBJ2-2; D gene unclear. The length of the CDR3 is 16 residues. V lost 5 bases and J lost 0, with 13 bases in between. The V gene's germline CDR1 is MNHEY and CDR2 SVGEGT. In DNA form, the CDR3 reads TGTGCCAGCAGTGCCTTTTGGGCAGCGAACACCGGGGAGCTGTTTTTT. This gives the protein CASSAFWAANTGELFF.

This clonotype was observed a handful of times. The chain couples TRBV18 to TRBJ2-5, with D tentatively TRBD2 (6 bases). This CDR3 comprises 14 residues. The V gene's germline CDR1 is KGHSH and CDR2 LQKENI. Trimming shortened V by 0 bases and J by 3 bases, and 8 bases separated the two germline ends. The DNA for the CDR3 is TGTGCCAGCTCACCACCGTGGGGGGAAGAGACCCAGTACTTC. Translation gives CASSPPWGEETQYF. The complete variable domain, with remaining parts taken from reference TRBV18 and TRBJ2-5, reads NAGVMQNPRHLVRRRGQEARLRCSPMKGHSHVYWYRQLPEEGLKFMVYLQKENIIDESGMPKERFSAEFPKEGPSILRIQQVVRGDSAAYFCASSPPWGEETQYFGPGTRLLVL.

Only a few counts were recorded for this clonotype. The genes are TRBV20-1 and TRBJ2-2; TRBD1 might be the D (6 bases). V gave up 0 bases and J gave up 6 bases, with 14 bases separating them. The CDR3 is made up of 15 amino acids. Germline V gene data show CDR1 as DFQATT and CDR2 as SNEGSKA (reference sequence). The CDR3 DNA follows: TGCAGTGCTAGAGACGGTCGAAAGGGGGCCGGGGAGCTGTTTTTT. It is translated as CSARDGRKGAGELFF.

The J gene is TRBJ2-6, the V gene TRBV7-3; perhaps TRBD1 as D (5 bases). Looked up from germline, CDR1 is SGHTA and CDR2 is FQGTGA. V was pared by 4 bases and J by 2 bases, with 6 bases between. The CDR3 spans 14 residues. CDR3 sequence: CASSSGTGANVLTF. DNA of the CDR3: TGTGCCAGCAGCTCAGGGACTGGGGCCAACGTCCTGACTTTC.

In its sample, this clonotype was seen a few times. This chain uses TRBV7-2 with TRBJ2-5, with 10 bases identical to TRBD1. The V segment lost 5 bases and the J segment 2 bases; nucleotides outside the gene matches: 5. Germline CDR1 and CDR2: SGHTA and FQGNSA. This CDR3 is 15 amino acids long. CDR3 DNA: TGTGCCAGCAGCCAAGACAGGGGGCGGCAAGAGACCCAGTACTTC. Its protein product is CASSQDRGRQETQYF.

This chain connects TRBV5-1 to TRBJ1-1; D unclear. Germline-derived CDR1 and CDR2 are SGHRS and YFSETQ. There are 15 residues in the CDR3. V was cut by 1 base and J by 1 base, with 11 bases left in between. The CDR3 DNA reads as TGCGCCAGCAGCTTGCTTTCCCGCGGGAACACTGAAGCTTTCTTT. Translation: CASSLLSRGNTEAFF.

In this sample, this clonotype turned up a few times. The chain links TRBV18 to TRBJ1-5, with unresolved D. This CDR3 contains 15 residues. Germline CDR1 is KGHSH and CDR2 is LQKENI. Trimming left V 4 bases short and J 5 bases short, with 15 bases between. Here the CDR3 DNA reads TGTGCCAGCTCACGTTACGCAGGAACTGATCAGCCCCAGCATTTT. This codes for CASSRYAGTDQPQHF.